This T cell receptor beta chain comes out of a study of CD8 T cells in ankylosing spondylitis. Study-wide findings and caveats: There was a TCR beta motif, made of 7 to 9 highly homologous variants, that appeared characteristic of ankylosing spondylitis blood.

This clonotype has a count of ten or more. Its antigen is undetermined. TCRdb reanalysed the 5' RACE reads using MiXCR and keeps one entry per CDR3 protein. The repertoire holds more than 500,000 distinct CDR3 sequences, with approximately 5% as singletons. Germline CDR1 reads DFQATT; CDR2 reads SNEGSKA (reference sequence). The CDR3 is made up of 14 amino acids. Trimming cost V 4 bases and J 3 bases; bases outside gene matches: 6. The receptor was derived from a male donor with ankylosing spondylitis. The material sequenced was blood, either unsorted or a sorted T cell fraction (not recorded which). This rearrangement joins TRBV20-1 to TRBJ2-3; TRBD1 matches 8 bases. The CDR3 DNA is TGCAGTGCTACCCTTGGACAGGGAACAGATACGCAGTATTTT. This encodes CSATLGQGTDTQYF.